This T cell receptor (beta chain) originates from a study of CD8 T cells in Susac syndrome. General study results and limits: The number of Susac-specific public clones found was more than 15 in total CD8+ repertoires and several in CD8+ TEMRA repertoires.

Regarding this clonotype: Its antigen remains unidentified.

Sequencing targeted TCR beta in blood CD8+ and CD4+ T cells. Random hexamers served to reverse transcribe about 0.45 to 1 ug RNA. From the immunoSEQ multiplex PCR reads, TCRdb called clonotypes with MiXCR, one entry per CDR3 protein. The sample yields about 100,000 distinct CDR3 sequences, around 96% seen once. The CDR3 contains 12 residues. CDR1 and CDR2 (germline): LNHDA, SQIVND (reference sequence). The V end was cut by 10 bases, the J end by 4 bases, with 13 bases between. This chain uses TRBV19 with TRBJ1-2; a possible D gene is TRBD1 (5 bases). The TCR comes from a human donor with Susac syndrome. The specimen sequenced was CD8+ T cells from PBMCs. The CDR3 DNA is TGTGCCACCTCCGAGGACACCTATGGCTACACCTTC. Residues: CATSEDTYGYTF.